The clone carrying this T cell receptor (beta chain) came up once. The sample is drawn from a study of blood T cell repertoires in COVID-19. Study summary: From T cells, B-cell-depleted T cells, or PBMCs came the material, which was cDNA or gDNA.

Produced via immunoSEQ multiplex PCR; TCRdb's table is partial and in-frame only. The sample contains roughly 28,000 clones, nearly 90% of which appear only once. The sequencing sample was made of peripheral blood. The source is a human donor in a cohort sampled during active COVID-19.

The CDR3 sequence: CASSLGGTSGTSNEQFF. CDR3 coding DNA: TGTGCCAGCAGCTTAGGGGGGACTAGCGGGACCAGCAATGAGCAGTTCTTC. This chain connects TRBV11-3 to TRBJ2-1; TRBD2 aligns across 13 bases. This CDR3 is 17 amino acids long. The trim removed 1 base at V and 6 bases at J, leaving 6 bases unmatched. CDR1 and CDR2 from the germline V gene are SGHNT and YENEEA.